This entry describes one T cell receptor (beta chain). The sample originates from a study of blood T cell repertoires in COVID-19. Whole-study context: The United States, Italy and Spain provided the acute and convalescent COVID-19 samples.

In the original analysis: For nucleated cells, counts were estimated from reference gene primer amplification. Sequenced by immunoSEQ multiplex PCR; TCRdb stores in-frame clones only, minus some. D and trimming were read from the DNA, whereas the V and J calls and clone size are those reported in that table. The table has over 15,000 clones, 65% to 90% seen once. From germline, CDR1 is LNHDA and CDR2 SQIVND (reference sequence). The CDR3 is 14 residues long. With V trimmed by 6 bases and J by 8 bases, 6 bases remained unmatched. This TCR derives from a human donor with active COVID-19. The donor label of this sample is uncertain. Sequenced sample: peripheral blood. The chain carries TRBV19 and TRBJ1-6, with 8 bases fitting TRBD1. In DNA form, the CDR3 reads TGTGCCAGTAGACCGACAGGGGCGGATTCACCCCTCCACTTT. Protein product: CASRPTGADSPLHF.